This is a list of T cell receptor beta chains from one sample in a study of CD8 T cells in Susac syndrome. MiXCR, applied by TCRdb to the immunoSEQ multiplex PCR reads, yields one record per CDR3 protein. The sample lists roughly 180,000 distinct CDR3 sequences, 80% to 95% occurring once. The sequenced sample was CD4+ T cells from PBMCs. The receptors here all came from a human donor with multiple sclerosis. CDR3s include the opening cysteine and the closing phenylalanine or tryptophan.

V gene	CDR3 protein
TRBV6-6	CASSWDRGSESTEAFF
TRBV20-1	CSATQEREQYF
TRBV30	CAWSRSASTEAFF
TRBV6-5	CASSYSRTGDTEAFF
TRBV7-2	CASSSMTGGYGYTF
TRBV20-1	CSATGLDYNEQFF
TRBV28	CASSLTESDGGNQPQHF
TRBV15	CATVQGYGYGYTF
TRBV6-5	CASAGLATNEKLFF
TRBV6-1	CASRTRDRRPGETQYF
TRBV20-1	CSALLATTGELFF
TRBV5-1	CASSLVAGPETQYF
TRBV4-3	CASSMDSYNTGELFF
TRBV6-2/TRBV6-3	CASSLPGLTGGELFF
TRBV9	CASSVGASGTGETQYF
TRBV28	CASSSGQGDSPLHF
TRBV27	CASRPRLNEKLFF
TRBV7-8	CASSDLAGYTYEQYF
TRBV4-3	CASSRGLVADTQYF
TRBV4-3	CASSQETTYNEQFF
TRBV27	CASSLRVQETQYF
TRBV2	CASRAGLAGLSDTQYF
TRBV3-1	CASSRGLATNEKLFF
TRBV20-1	CSASTHRGDEQYF
TRBV9	CASSVGVSGTAVQETQYF
TRBV5-1	CASSLGDLRNEQFF
TRBV15	CATSMTGFGTEAFF
TRBV5-8	CASSYPTGRNTIYF
TRBV2	CASTPGTSATDTQYF
TRBV3-1	CASSPQAIRGELFF
TRBV5-4	CASSLVGVLNNEQFF
TRBV20-1	CSARWQGDSPLHF
TRBV11-2	CASSKTSGGAYNEQFF
TRBV9	CASSPREKQETQYF
TRBV7-2	CASSLVGQIGGYTF
TRBV10-3	CATLPGTGVYNEQFF
TRBV6-5	CAIAGQPNSPLHF
TRBV20-1	CSARLWGTSNQPQHF
TRBV19	CASSQPGQRPEAFF